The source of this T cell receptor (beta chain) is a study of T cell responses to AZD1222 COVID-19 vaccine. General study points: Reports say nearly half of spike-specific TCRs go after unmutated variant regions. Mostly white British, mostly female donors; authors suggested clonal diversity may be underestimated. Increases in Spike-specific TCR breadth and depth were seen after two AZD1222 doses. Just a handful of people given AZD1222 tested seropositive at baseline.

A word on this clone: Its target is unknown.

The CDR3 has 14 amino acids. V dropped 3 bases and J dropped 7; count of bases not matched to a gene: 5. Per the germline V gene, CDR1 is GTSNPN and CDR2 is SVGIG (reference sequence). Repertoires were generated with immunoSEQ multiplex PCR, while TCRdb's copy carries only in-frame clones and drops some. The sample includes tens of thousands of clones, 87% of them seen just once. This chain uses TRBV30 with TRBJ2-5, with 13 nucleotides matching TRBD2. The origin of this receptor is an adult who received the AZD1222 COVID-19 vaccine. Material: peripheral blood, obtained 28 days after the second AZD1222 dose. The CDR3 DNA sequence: TGTGCCTGGAGCCAGACTAGCGGGGGGTTGACCCAGTACTTC. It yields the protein CAWSQTSGGLTQYF.